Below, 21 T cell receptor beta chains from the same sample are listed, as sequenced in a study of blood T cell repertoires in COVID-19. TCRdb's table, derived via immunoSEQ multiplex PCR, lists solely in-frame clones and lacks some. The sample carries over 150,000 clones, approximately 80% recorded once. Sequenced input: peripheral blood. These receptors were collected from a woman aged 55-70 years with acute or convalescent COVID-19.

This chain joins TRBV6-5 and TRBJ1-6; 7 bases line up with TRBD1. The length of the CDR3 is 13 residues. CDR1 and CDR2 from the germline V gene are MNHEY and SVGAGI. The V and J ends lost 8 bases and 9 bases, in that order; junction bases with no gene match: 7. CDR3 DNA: TGTGCCAGCCACGGGGCAGGGGGTTCACCCCTCCACTTT. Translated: CASHGAGGSPLHF.

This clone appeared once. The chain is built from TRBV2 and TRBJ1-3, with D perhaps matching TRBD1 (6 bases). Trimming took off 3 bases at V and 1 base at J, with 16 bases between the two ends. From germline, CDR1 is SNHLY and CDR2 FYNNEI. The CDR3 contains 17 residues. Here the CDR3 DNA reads TGTGCCAGCAGTGAGGTGTTGGGGGGGCTATCTGGAAACACCATATATTTT. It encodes CASSEVLGGLSGNTIYF.

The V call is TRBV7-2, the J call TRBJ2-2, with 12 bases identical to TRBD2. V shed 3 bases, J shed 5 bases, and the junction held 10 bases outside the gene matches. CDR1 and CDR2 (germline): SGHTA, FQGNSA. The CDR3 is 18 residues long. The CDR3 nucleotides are TGTGCCAGCAGCTTTAGCGCTAGCGGGGGGGCAGGAACCGGGGAGCTGTTTTTT. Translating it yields CASSFSASGGAGTGELFF. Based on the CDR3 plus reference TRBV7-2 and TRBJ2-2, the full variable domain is GAGVSQSPSNKVTEKGKDVELRCDPISGHTALYWYRQSLGQGLEFLIYFQGNSAPDKSGLPSDRFSAERTGGSVSTLTIQRTQQEDSAVYLCASSFSASGGAGTGELFFGEGSRLTVL.

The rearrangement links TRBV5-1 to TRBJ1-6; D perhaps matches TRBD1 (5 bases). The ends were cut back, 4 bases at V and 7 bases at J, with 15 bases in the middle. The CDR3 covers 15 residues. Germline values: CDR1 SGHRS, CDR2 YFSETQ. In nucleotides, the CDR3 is TGCGCCAGCAGCCGGGAGGTGGGGGGAAATTCACCCCTCCACTTT. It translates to CASSREVGGNSPLHF.

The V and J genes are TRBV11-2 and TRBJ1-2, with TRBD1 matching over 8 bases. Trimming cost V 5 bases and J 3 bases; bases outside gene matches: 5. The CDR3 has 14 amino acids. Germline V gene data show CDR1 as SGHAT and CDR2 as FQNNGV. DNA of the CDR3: TGTGCCAGCAGCCGGGACAGGACGGACTATGGCTACACCTTC. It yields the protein CASSRDRTDYGYTF.

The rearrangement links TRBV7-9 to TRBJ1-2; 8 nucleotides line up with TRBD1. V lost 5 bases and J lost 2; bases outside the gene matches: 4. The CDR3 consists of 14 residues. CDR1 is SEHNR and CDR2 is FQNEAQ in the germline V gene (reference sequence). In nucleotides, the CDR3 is TGTGCCAGCAGCCCCAGACAGGGGAACTATGGCTACACCTTC. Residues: CASSPRQGNYGYTF. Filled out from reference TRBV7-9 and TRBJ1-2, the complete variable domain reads DTGVSQNPRHKITKRGQNVTFRCDPISEHNRLYWYRQTLGQGPEFLTYFQNEAQLEKSRLLSDRFSAERPKGSFSTLEIQRTEQGDSAMYLCASSPRQGNYGYTFGSGTRLTVV.

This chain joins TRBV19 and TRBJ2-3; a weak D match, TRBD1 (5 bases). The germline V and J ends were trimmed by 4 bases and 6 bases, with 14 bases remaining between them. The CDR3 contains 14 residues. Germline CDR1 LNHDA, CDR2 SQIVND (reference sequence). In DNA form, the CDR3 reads TGTGCCAGTAGTAGGCGGCAGGGTGAGGATACGCAGTATTTT. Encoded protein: CASSRRQGEDTQYF.

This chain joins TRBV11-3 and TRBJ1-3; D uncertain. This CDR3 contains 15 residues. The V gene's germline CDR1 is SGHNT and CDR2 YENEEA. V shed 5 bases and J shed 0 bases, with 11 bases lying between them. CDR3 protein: CASSPGRDSGNTIYF. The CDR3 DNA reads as TGTGCCAGCAGCCCCGGGCGGGACTCTGGAAACACCATATATTTT.

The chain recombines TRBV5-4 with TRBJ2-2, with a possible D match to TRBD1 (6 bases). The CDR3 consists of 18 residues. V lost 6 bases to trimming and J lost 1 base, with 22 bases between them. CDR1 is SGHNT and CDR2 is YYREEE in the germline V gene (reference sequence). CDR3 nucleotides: TGTGCCAGCACCGTTTCACCCCTAGGCAGGGGGAACACCGGGGAGCTGTTTTTT. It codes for CASTVSPLGRGNTGELFF.

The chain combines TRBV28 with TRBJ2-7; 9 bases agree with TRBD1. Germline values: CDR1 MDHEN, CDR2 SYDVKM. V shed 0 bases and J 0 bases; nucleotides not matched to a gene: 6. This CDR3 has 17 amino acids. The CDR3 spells CASSLWGQGSSSYEQYF. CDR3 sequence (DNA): TGTGCCAGCAGTTTATGGGGACAGGGTTCGAGCTCCTACGAGCAGTACTTC. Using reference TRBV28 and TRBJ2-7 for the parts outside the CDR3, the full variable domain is DVKVTQSSRYLVKRTGEKVFLECVQDMDHENMFWYRQDPGLGLRLIYFSYDVKMKEKGDIPEGYSVSREKKERFSLILESASTNQTSMYLCASSLWGQGSSSYEQYFGPGTRLTVT.

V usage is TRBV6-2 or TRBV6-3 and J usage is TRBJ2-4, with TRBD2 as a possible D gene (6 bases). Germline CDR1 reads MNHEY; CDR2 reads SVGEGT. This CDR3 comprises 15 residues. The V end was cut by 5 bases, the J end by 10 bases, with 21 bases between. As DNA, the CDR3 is TGTGCCAGCAGTAAAACTAGCACCTCTCAGAATATTCAGTACTTC. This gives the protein CASSKTSTSQNIQYF.

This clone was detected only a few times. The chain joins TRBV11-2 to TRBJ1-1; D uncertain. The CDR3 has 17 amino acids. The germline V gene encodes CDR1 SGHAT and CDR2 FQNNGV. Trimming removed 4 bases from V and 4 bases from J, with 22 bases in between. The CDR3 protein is CASSSPGHSVSRTEAFF. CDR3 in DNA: TGTGCCAGCAGCTCACCGGGTCACTCGGTCAGTCGCACTGAAGCTTTCTTT.

The CDR3 loop reads CASSQDRVFNTQYF. CDR3 sequence (DNA): TGTGCCAGCAGCCAAGATCGGGTTTTTAATACGCAGTATTTT. The genes are TRBV4-2 and TRBJ2-3; D uncertain. The CDR3 runs to 14 residues. Trimming shortened V by 0 bases and J by 7 bases, and 11 bases separated the two germline ends. The V gene's germline CDR1 is LGHNA and CDR2 YNFKEQ.

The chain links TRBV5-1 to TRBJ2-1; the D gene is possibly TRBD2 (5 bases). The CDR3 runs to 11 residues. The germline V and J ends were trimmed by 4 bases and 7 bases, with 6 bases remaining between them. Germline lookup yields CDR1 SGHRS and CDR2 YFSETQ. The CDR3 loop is CASSPGNEQFF. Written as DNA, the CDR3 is TGCGCCAGCAGCCCGGGAAATGAGCAGTTCTTC.

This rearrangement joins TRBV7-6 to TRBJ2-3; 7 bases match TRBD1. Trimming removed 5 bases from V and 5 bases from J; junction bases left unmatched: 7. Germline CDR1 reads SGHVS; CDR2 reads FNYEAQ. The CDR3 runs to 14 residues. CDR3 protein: CASSTTGAGDTQYF. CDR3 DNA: TGTGCCAGCAGCACCACAGGGGCGGGAGATACGCAGTATTTT.

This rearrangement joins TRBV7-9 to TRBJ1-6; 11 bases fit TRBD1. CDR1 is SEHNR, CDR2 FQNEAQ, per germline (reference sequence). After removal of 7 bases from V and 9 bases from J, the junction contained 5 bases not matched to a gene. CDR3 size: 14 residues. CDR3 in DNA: TGTGCCAGCATCCTCGGGACAGGGGGTTCACCCCTCCACTTT. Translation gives CASILGTGGSPLHF.

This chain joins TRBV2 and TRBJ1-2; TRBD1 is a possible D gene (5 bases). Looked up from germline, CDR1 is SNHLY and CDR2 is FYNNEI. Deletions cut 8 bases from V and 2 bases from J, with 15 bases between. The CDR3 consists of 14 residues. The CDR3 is CASGRRGGNYGYTF. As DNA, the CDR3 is TGTGCCAGCGGGAGGAGGGGTGGGAACTATGGCTACACCTTC.

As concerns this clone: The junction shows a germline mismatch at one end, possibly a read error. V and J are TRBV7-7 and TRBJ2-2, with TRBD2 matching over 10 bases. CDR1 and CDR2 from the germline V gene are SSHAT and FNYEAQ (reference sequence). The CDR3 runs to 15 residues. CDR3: CASSFGTSEGGELFF. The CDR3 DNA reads TGTGCTAGCAGCTTCGGGACTAGCGAGGGCGGGGAGCTGTTTTTT.

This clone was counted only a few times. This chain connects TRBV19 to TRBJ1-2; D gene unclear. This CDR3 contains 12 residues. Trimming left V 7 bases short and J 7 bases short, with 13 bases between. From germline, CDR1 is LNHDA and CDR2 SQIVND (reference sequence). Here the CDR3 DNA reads TGTGCCAGTACTTCTTTCCCGGGTGGCTACACCTTC. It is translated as CASTSFPGGYTF.

CDR3: CASSLRGRGTDTQYF. The CDR3 coding sequence is TGTGCCAGCAGCCTCCGCGGGCGGGGCACAGATACGCAGTATTTT. The V call is TRBV7-8, the J call TRBJ2-3; possibly TRBD2 for D (5 bases). CDR3 length: 15 amino acids. The germline V gene encodes CDR1 SGHVS and CDR2 FQNEAQ. V dropped 5 bases and J dropped 1 base, with 13 bases sitting between them.

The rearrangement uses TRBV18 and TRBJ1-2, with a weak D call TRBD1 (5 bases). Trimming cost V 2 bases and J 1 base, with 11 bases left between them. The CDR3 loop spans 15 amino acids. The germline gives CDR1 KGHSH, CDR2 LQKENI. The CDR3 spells CASSPGRADNYGYTF. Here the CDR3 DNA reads TGTGCCAGCTCACCAGGCAGGGCAGATAACTATGGCTACACCTTC.